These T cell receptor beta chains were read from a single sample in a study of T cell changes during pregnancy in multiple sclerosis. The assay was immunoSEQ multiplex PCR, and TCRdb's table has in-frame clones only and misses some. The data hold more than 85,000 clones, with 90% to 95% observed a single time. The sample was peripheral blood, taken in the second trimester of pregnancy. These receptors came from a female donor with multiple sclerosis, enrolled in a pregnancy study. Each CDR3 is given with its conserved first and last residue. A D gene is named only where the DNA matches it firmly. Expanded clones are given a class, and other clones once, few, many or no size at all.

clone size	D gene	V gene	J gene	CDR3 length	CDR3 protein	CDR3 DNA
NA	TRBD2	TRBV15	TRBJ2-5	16	CATSREIAGVQETQYF	TGTGCCACCAGCAGAGAAATAGCGGGGGTACAAGAGACCCAGTACTTC
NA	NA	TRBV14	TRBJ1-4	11	CASSPGGKLFF	TGTGCCAGCAGCCCGGGGGGAAAACTGTTTTTT
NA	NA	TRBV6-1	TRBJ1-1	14	CASTPGHSNTEAFF	TGTGCCAGCACCCCGGGACATTCGAACACTGAAGCTTTCTTT
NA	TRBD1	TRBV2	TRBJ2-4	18	CASSGAPDRPLAKNIQYF	TGTGCCAGCAGCGGGGCCCCGGACAGGCCACTAGCCAAAAACATTCAGTACTTC
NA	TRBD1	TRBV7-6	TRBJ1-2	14	CASSSGQGSYGYTF	TGTGCCAGCAGCTCGGGACAGGGCTCCTATGGCTACACCTTC
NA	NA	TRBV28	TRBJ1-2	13	CASSLEQPYGYTF	TGTGCCAGCAGTTTGGAACAGCCATATGGCTACACCTTC
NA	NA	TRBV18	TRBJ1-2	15	CASSPPTGRGYGYTF	TGTGCCAGCTCACCACCGACAGGTCGTGGATATGGCTACACCTTC
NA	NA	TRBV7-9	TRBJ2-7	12	CASSLEALEQYF	TGTGCCAGCAGCCTCGAGGCACTCGAGCAGTACTTC
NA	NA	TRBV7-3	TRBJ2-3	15	CASSSISVGGDTQYF	TGTGCCAGCAGCTCGATTAGCGTGGGGGGAGATACGCAGTATTTT
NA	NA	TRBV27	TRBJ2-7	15	CASSYRDFGGSEQYF	TGTGCCAGCAGCTACAGAGATTTCGGTGGTAGCGAGCAGTACTTC
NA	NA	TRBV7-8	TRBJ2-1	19	CASSPLRRRESFSYNEQFF	TGTGCCAGCAGCCCCCTTCGCAGGAGGGAGTCCTTTTCCTACAATGAGCAGTTCTTC
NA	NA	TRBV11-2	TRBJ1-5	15	CASSLVPGGGQPQHF	TGTGCCAGCAGCTTAGTCCCGGGGGGAGGTCAGCCCCAGCATTTT
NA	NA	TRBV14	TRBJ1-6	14	CASSQDWGDSPLHF	TGTGCCAGCAGCCAAGATTGGGGGGACTCACCCCTCCACTTT
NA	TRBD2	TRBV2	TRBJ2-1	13	CASSLAGNNEQFF	TGTGCCAGCAGTCTAGCGGGTAACAATGAGCAGTTCTTC
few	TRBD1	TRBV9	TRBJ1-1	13	CASSRQGRTEAFF	TGTGCCAGCAGCCGACAGGGGAGGACTGAAGCTTTCTTT
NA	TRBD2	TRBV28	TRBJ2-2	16	CASTPQASGSPGELFF	TGTGCCAGCACCCCCCAAGCTAGCGGGAGTCCCGGGGAGCTGTTTTTT
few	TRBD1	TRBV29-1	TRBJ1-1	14	CSVQTGGRDTEAFF	TGCAGCGTCCAGACAGGGGGTCGGGACACTGAAGCTTTCTTT
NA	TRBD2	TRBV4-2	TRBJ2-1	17	CASSPRRLQRGFNEQFF	TGTGCCAGCAGCCCCCGCCGGCTCCAGCGGGGGTTCAATGAGCAGTTCTTC
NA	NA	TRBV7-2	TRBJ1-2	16	CASSLSQSAGQFGYTF	TGTGCCAGCAGCTTATCACAGTCGGCAGGGCAGTTTGGCTACACCTTC
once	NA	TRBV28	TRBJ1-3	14	CASSRSVSGNTIYF	TGTGCCAGCAGTAGGAGTGTCTCTGGAAACACCATATATTTT
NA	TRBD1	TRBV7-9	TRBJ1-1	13	CASSSSGTGAAFF	TGTGCCAGCAGCTCATCCGGGACAGGGGCGGCTTTCTTT
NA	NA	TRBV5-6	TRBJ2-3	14	CASSFLSSEGTQYF	TGTGCCAGCAGCTTCCTATCTAGCGAAGGGACGCAGTATTTT